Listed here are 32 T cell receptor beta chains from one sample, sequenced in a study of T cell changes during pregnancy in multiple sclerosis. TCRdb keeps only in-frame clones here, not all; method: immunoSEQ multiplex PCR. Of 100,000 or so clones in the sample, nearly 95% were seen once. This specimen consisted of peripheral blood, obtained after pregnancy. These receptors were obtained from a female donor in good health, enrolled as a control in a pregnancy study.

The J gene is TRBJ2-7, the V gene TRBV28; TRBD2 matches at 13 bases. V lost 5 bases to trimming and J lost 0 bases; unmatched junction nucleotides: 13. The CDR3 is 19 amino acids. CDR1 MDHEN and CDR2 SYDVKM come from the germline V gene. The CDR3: CASSGKMGLAGIISYEQYF. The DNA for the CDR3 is TGTGCCAGCAGTGGTAAAATGGGACTAGCGGGGATTATCTCCTACGAGCAGTACTTC.

The CDR3 region is CASRRDRASTDTQYF. CDR3 DNA: TGTGCCAGCAGACGGGACAGGGCGAGCACAGATACGCAGTATTTT. The V call is TRBV6-6, the J call TRBJ2-3; TRBD1 matches 9 bases. The CDR3 has 15 residues. The germline CDR1 and CDR2 sequences are MNHNY and SVGAGI (reference sequence). The junction had 4 bases not matched to a gene; V was cut back by 6 bases and J by 0 bases.

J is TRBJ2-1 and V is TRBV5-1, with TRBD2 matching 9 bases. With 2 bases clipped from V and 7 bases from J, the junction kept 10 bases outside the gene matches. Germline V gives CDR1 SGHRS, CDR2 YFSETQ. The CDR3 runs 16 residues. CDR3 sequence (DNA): TGCGCCAGCAGCTTAGGGTCTAGCGGGACTCGGAATGAGCAGTTCTTC. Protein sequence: CASSLGSSGTRNEQFF.

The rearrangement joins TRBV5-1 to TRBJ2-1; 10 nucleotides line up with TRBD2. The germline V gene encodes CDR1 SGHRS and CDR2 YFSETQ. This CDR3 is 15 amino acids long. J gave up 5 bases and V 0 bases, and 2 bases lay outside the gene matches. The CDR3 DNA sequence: TGCGCCAGCAGCTTGGAAGGACTAGCGGACAATGAGCAGTTCTTC. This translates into CASSLEGLADNEQFF.

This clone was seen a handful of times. This chain's CDR3 is CASSPRGQGNTEAFF. CDR3 coding DNA: TGTGCCAGCAGCCCGAGGGGACAGGGGAACACTGAAGCTTTCTTT. The chain couples TRBV6-5 to TRBJ1-1; 9 nucleotides align to TRBD1. Losses at the gene ends were 6 bases for V and 1 base for J; bases not matched to a gene: 6. This CDR3 has 15 residues. Germline CDR1 MNHEY, CDR2 SVGAGI.

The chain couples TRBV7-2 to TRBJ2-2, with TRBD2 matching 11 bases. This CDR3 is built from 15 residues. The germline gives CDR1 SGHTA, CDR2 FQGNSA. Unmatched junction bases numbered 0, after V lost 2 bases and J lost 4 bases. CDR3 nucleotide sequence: TGTGCCAGCAGCTTACTAGCGGGAGGCACCGGGGAGCTGTTTTTT. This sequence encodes CASSLLAGGTGELFF.

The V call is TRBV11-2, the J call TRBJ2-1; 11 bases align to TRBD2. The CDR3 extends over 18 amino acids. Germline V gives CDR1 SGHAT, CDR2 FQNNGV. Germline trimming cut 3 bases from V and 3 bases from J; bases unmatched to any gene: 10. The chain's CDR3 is CASSLGLAADYSYNEQFF. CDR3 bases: TGTGCCAGCAGCTTGGGACTAGCGGCGGATTATAGCTACAATGAGCAGTTCTTC.

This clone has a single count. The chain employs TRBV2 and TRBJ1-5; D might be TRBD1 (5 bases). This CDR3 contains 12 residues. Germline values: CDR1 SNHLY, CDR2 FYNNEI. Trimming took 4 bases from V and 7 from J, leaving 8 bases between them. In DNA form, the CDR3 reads TGTGCCAGCAGTGGACGGGGGCAGCCCCAGCATTTT. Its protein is CASSGRGQPQHF.

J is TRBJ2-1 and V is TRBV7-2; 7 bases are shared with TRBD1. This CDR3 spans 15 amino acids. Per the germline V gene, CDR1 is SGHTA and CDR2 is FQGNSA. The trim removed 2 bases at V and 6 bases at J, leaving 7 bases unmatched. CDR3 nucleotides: TGTGCCAGCAGCTTACAACTCTACAGGGGCAATGAGCAGTTCTTC. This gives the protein CASSLQLYRGNEQFF.

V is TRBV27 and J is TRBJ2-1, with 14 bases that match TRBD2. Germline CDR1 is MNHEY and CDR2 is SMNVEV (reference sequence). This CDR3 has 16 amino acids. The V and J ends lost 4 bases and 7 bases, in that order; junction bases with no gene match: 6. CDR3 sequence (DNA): TGTGCCAGCAGTTCCCTGACTAGCGGGAGGGGGAATGAGCAGTTCTTC. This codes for CASSSLTSGRGNEQFF.

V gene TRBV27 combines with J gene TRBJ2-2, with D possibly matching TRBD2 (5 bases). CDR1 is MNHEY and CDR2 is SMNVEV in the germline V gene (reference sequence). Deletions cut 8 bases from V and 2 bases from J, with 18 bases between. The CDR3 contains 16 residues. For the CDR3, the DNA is TGTGCCAGCCTCCCGGGGAGCGGAGCTAACACCGGGGAGCTGTTTTTT. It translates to CASLPGSGANTGELFF.

The CDR3 region has the DNA TGTGCCAGCAGCTTAGTTGCAGGGGGCCAGGAAAAACTGTTTTTT. It translates to CASSLVAGGQEKLFF. V gene TRBV7-8 combines with J gene TRBJ1-4, with 8 bases fitting TRBD1. V shed 1 base and J 8 bases; nucleotides not matched to a gene: 6. The CDR3 loop spans 15 amino acids. Germline V gives CDR1 SGHVS, CDR2 FQNEAQ.

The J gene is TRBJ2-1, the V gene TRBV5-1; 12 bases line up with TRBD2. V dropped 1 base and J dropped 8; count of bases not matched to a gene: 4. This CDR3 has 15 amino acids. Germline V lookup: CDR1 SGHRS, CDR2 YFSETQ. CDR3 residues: CASSLPLAGGDEQFF. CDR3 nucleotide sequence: TGCGCCAGCAGCTTGCCACTAGCGGGAGGAGATGAGCAGTTCTTC.

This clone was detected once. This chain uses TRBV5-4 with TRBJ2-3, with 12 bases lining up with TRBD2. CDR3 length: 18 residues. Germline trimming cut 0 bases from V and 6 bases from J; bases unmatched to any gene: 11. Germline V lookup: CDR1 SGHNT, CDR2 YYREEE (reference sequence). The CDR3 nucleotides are TGTGCCAGCAGCTTGGTGGGCTCCCTAGCGGGAGGGTACGATACGCAGTATTTT. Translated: CASSLVGSLAGGYDTQYF. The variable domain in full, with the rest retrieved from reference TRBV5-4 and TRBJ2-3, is ETGVTQSPTHLIKTRGQQVTLRCSSQSGHNTVSWYQQALGQGPQFIFQYYREEENGRGNFPPRFSGLQFPNYSSELNVNALELDDSALYLCASSLVGSLAGGYDTQYFGPGTRLTVL.

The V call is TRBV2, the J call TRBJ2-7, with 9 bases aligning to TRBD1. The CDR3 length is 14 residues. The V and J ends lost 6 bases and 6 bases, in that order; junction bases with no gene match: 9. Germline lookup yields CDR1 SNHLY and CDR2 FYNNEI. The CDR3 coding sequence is TGTGCCAGCAGCTCGGACAGGGGTCTTCTCGAGCAGTACTTC. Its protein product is CASSSDRGLLEQYF.

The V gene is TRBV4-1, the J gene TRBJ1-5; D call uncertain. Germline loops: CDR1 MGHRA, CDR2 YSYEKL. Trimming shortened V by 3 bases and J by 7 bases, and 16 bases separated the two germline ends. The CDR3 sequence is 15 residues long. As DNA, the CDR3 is TGCGCCAGCAGCCAGGTAGGAGCATTAGTCCAGCCCCAGCATTTT. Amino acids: CASSQVGALVQPQHF.

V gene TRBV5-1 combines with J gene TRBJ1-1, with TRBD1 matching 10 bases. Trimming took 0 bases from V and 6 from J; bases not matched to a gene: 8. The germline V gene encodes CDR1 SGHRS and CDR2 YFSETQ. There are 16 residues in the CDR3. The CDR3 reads CASSLDGPGQGSEAFF. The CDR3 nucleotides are TGCGCCAGCAGCTTGGATGGGCCGGGACAGGGGTCTGAAGCTTTCTTT.

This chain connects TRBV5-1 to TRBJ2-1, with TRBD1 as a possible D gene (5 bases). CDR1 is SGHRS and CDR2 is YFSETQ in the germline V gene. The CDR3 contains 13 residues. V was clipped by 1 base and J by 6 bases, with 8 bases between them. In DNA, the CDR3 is TGCGCCAGCAGCTTGACAGGTTTCAATGAGCAGTTCTTC. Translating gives CASSLTGFNEQFF.

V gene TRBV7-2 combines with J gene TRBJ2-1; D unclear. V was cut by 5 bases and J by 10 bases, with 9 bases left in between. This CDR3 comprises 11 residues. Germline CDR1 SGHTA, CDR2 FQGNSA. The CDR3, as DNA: TGTGCCAGCAGCATCTCTATGGAGCAGTTCTTC. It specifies CASSISMEQFF.

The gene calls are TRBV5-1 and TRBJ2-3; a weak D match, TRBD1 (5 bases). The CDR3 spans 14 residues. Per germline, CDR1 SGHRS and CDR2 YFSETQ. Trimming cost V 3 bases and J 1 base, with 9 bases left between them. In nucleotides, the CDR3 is TGCGCCAGCAGCTGGGTAGGGGGCACAGATACGCAGTATTTT. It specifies CASSWVGGTDTQYF.

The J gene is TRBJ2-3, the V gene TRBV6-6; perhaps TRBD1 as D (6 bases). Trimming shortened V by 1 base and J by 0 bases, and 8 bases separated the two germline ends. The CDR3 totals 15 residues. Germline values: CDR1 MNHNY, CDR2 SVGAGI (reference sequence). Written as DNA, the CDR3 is TGTGCCAGCAGTTACTGGGACACTAGCACAGATACGCAGTATTTT. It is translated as CASSYWDTSTDTQYF.

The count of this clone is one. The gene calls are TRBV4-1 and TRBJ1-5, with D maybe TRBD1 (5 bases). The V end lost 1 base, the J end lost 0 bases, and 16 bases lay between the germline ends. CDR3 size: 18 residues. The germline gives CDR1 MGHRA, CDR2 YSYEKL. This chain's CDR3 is CASSQVMGGTDSNQPQHF. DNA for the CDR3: TGCGCCAGCAGCCAAGTCATGGGGGGAACAGATAGCAATCAGCCCCAGCATTTT.

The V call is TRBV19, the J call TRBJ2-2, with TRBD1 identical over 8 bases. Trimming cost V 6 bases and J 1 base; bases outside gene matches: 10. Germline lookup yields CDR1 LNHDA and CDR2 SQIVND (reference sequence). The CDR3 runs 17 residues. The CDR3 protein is CASSVTDGTGNTGELFF. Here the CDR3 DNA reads TGTGCCAGTAGCGTTACAGACGGGACAGGGAACACCGGGGAGCTGTTTTTT.

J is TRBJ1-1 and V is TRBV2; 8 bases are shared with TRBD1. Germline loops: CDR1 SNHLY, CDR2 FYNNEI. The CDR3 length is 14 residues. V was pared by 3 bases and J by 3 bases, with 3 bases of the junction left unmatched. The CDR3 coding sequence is TGTGCCAGCAGTGAGACAGGGGCAGACACTGAAGCTTTCTTT. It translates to CASSETGADTEAFF.

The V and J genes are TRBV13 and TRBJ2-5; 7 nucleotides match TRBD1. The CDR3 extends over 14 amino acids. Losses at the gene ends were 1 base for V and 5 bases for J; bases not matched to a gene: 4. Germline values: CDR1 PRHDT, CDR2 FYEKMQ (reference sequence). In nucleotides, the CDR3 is TGTGCCAGCAGCTTAGAGGGGGCCCCGGAGACCCAGTACTTC. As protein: CASSLEGAPETQYF.

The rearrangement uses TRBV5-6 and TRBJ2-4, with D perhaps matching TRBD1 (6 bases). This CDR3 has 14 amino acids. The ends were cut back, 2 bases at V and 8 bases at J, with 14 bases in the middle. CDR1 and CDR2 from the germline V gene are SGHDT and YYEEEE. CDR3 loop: CASSFPGRGDIQYF. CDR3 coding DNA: TGTGCCAGCAGCTTCCCGGGCAGGGGAGACATTCAGTACTTC.

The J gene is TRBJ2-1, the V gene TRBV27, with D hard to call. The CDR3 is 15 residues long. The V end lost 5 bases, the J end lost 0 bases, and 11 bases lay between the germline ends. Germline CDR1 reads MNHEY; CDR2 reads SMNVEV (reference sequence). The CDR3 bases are TGTGCCAGCAGTATGGAGCGTCGCTCCTACAATGAGCAGTTCTTC. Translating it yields CASSMERRSYNEQFF.

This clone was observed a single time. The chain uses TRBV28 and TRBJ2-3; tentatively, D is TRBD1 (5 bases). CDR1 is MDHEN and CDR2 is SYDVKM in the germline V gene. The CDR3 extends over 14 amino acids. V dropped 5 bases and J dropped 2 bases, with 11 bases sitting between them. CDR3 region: CASSPQGTTDTQYF. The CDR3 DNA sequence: TGTGCCAGCAGTCCCCAGGGTACCACAGATACGCAGTATTTT.

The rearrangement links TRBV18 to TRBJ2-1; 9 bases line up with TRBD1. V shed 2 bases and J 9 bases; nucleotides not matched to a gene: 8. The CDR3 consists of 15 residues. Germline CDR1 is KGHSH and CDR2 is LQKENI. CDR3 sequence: CASSPSRQGVFEQFF. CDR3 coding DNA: TGTGCCAGCTCACCAAGTAGACAGGGGGTCTTTGAGCAGTTCTTC.

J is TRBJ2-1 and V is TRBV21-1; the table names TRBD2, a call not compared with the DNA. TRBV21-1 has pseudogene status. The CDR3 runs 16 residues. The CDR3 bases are TGTGCCAGCAGCAGGTTCGAGCGGACCTCCTACAATGAGCAGTTCTTC. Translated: CASSRFERTSYNEQFF.

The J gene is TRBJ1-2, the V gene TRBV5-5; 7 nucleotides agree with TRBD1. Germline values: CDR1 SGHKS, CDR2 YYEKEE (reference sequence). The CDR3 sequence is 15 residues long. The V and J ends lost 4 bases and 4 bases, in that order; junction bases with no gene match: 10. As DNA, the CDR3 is TGTGCCAGCAGCCTAGGGACAGTCGGAGGCTATGGCTACACCTTC. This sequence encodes CASSLGTVGGYGYTF. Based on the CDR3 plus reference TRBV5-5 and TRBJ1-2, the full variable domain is DAGVTQSPTHLIKTRGQQVTLRCSPISGHKSVSWYQQVLGQGPQFIFQYYEKEERGRGNFPDRFSARQFPNYSSELNVNALLLGDSALYLCASSLGTVGGYGYTFGSGTRLTVV.

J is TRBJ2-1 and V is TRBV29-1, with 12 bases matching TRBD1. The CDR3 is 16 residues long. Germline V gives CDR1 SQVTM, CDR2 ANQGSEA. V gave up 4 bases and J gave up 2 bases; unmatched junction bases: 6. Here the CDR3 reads CSVGGQGALPYNEQFF. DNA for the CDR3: TGCAGCGTTGGGGGACAGGGGGCGCTTCCCTACAATGAGCAGTTCTTC.